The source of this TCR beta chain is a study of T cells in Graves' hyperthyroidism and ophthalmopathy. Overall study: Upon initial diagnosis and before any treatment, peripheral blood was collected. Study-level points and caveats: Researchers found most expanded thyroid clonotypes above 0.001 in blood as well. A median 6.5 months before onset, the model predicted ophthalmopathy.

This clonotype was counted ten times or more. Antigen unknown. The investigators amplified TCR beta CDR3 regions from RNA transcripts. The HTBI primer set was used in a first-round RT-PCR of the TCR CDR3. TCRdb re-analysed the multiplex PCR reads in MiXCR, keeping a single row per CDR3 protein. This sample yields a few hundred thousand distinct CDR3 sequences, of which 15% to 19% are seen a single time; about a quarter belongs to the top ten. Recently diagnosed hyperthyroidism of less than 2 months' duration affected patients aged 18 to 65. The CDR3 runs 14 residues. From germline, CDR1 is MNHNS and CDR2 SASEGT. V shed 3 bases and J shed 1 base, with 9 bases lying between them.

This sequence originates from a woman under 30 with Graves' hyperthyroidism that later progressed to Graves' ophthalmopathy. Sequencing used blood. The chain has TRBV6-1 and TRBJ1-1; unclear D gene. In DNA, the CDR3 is TGTGCCAGCAGTGACGAGACATCGAACACTGAAGCTTTCTTT. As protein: CASSDETSNTEAFF.